This is a list of T cell receptor beta chains from one sample in a study of T cell repertoires in cytomegalovirus infection. TCRdb re-called the reads through MiXCR, storing one row per CDR3 protein. The sample carries 560,000 or so distinct CDR3 sequences, approximately 17% recorded once. The sequenced sample was CD8+ T cells from PBMCs. Every receptor here comes from a human donor in good health (CMV status not recorded). Some clones in this sample may be carry-over from other donors' samples. The CDR3 runs from the conserved cysteine through the conserved F or W. The order of the fields is D gene, clone size, J gene, V gene, CDR3 DNA, CDR3 protein. D genes are given only for firm matches. Expanded clones are given a class, and other clones once, few, many or no size at all.

d_call: TRBD1; clone_size: few; j_call: TRBJ1-1; v_call: TRBV7-6; cdr3_nt: TGTGCCAGCAGCCCATTCACAGGGGTGAACACTGAAGCTTTCTTT; cdr3_aa: CASSPFTGVNTEAFF
d_call: -; clone_size: many; j_call: TRBJ2-1; v_call: TRBV7-9; cdr3_nt: TGTGCCAGCAGCTTAGTTAGGGATAATGAGCAGTTCTTC; cdr3_aa: CASSLVRDNEQFF
d_call: -; clone_size: once; j_call: TRBJ2-7; v_call: TRBV4-2; cdr3_nt: TGTGCCAGCAGCCCAGGGGGGACGAAGGACTACGAGCAGTACTTC; cdr3_aa: CASSPGGTKDYEQYF
d_call: -; clone_size: many; j_call: TRBJ2-1; v_call: TRBV7-8; cdr3_nt: TGTGCCAGCAGCCTAGAAAGGGGGAGCTACAATGAGCAGTTCTTC; cdr3_aa: CASSLERGSYNEQFF
d_call: -; clone_size: many; j_call: TRBJ1-1; v_call: TRBV12-3/TRBV12-4; cdr3_nt: TGTGCCAGCAGTTTATTTCAGAACACTGAAGCTTTCTTT; cdr3_aa: CASSLFQNTEAFF
d_call: -; clone_size: few; j_call: TRBJ1-4; v_call: TRBV7-9; cdr3_nt: TGTGCCAGCAGCCCACACAGGGCGGGGGGTGAAAAACTGTTTTTT; cdr3_aa: CASSPHRAGGEKLFF
d_call: -; clone_size: many; j_call: TRBJ2-3; v_call: TRBV7-9; cdr3_nt: TGTGCCAGCAGCAGGGGAACAGGGCCAGCAGATACGCAGTATTTT; cdr3_aa: CASSRGTGPADTQYF
d_call: TRBD1; clone_size: many; j_call: TRBJ1-2; v_call: TRBV4-2; cdr3_nt: TGTGCCAGCAGCCCTTCACCGGGACAGGCCCCGGGGGGCTACACCTTC; cdr3_aa: CASSPSPGQAPGGYTF
d_call: -; clone_size: -; j_call: TRBJ2-1; v_call: TRBV30; cdr3_nt: TGTGCTTATGACAGGAACTCCCACAATGAGCAGTTCTTC; cdr3_aa: CAYDRNSHNEQFF
d_call: -; clone_size: -; j_call: TRBJ1-1; v_call: TRBV7-6; cdr3_nt: TGTGCCAGCAGTCGTTCGTACCTCATGAACACTGAAGATTTCTTT; cdr3_aa: CASSRSYLMNTEDFF
d_call: TRBD1; clone_size: -; j_call: TRBJ2-7; v_call: TRBV10-3; cdr3_nt: TGTGCCATCAGCGTCCGGGACAGGGAGACCTACGAGCAGTACTTC; cdr3_aa: CAISVRDRETYEQYF
d_call: -; clone_size: -; j_call: TRBJ2-1; v_call: TRBV4-1; cdr3_nt: TGCGCCAGCAGCCTGAACGGGGCCGCCTCGTTGGATGAGCAGTTCTTC; cdr3_aa: CASSLNGAASLDEQFF
d_call: -; clone_size: -; j_call: TRBJ2-3; v_call: TRBV28; cdr3_nt: TGTGCCAGCAGTCACATCTTTAGTAGTCGGCTAGATACGCAGTATTTT; cdr3_aa: CASSHIFSSRLDTQYF
d_call: TRBD2; clone_size: -; j_call: TRBJ2-7; v_call: TRBV15; cdr3_nt: TGTGCCACCAGCAGAGATCAGACTAGCGGGACGGGGGAGCAGTACTTC; cdr3_aa: CATSRDQTSGTGEQYF
d_call: TRBD1; clone_size: many; j_call: TRBJ2-3; v_call: TRBV12-3/TRBV12-4; cdr3_nt: TGTGCCAGCACCCAAACTTACAGGGGAGGCACAGATACGCAGTATTTT; cdr3_aa: CASTQTYRGGTDTQYF
d_call: -; clone_size: -; j_call: TRBJ2-5; v_call: TRBV30; cdr3_nt: TGTGCCTGGAGTGTGGGATACAAAGAGACCCAGTACTTC; cdr3_aa: CAWSVGYKETQYF
d_call: TRBD2; clone_size: few; j_call: TRBJ2-5; v_call: TRBV30; cdr3_nt: TGTGCCTGGAGTGGGTCCCCGAGGACTAGCGGGAGTTCCGACCAAGAGACCCAGTACTTC; cdr3_aa: CAWSGSPRTSGSSDQETQYF
d_call: TRBD1; clone_size: -; j_call: TRBJ2-7; v_call: TRBV4-2; cdr3_nt: TGTGCCAGCAGCCCTCTAGACGGGACAGCTCCCTACGAGCAGTACTTC; cdr3_aa: CASSPLDGTAPYEQYF
d_call: -; clone_size: -; j_call: TRBJ2-3; v_call: TRBV5-1; cdr3_nt: TGCGCCAGCAGCTTACCCCGCGTTGGAAGCACAGATACGCAGTATTTT; cdr3_aa: CASSLPRVGSTDTQYF
d_call: -; clone_size: many; j_call: TRBJ2-5; v_call: TRBV7-6; cdr3_nt: TGTGCCAGCAGCTTAGCCGTGGAGTGGGAGACCCAGTACTTC; cdr3_aa: CASSLAVEWETQYF
d_call: TRBD1; clone_size: many; j_call: TRBJ1-2; v_call: TRBV19; cdr3_nt: TGTGCCAGTAGTTCGGCTCCCGGGACAGGTTTTTTCGCCGACGATGGCTACACCTTC; cdr3_aa: CASSSAPGTGFFADDGYTF
d_call: -; clone_size: few; j_call: TRBJ1-2; v_call: TRBV9; cdr3_nt: TGTGCCAGCAGCTGGGACCGAAAGGGGGCTAACTATGGCTACACCTTC; cdr3_aa: CASSWDRKGANYGYTF
d_call: TRBD1; clone_size: -; j_call: TRBJ1-2; v_call: TRBV28; cdr3_nt: TGTGCCAGCAGTTTAGAGGGGGCAGGGGCTGGCTACACCTTC; cdr3_aa: CASSLEGAGAGYTF
d_call: -; clone_size: many; j_call: TRBJ2-1; v_call: TRBV11-2; cdr3_nt: TGTGCCAGCAGCTTTAGGGGTCCCCTGGATGAGCAGTTCTTC; cdr3_aa: CASSFRGPLDEQFF
d_call: -; clone_size: many; j_call: TRBJ1-5; v_call: TRBV6-1; cdr3_nt: TGTGCCAGCAGTGAACTCGGGCATAGCAATCAGCCCCAGCATTTT; cdr3_aa: CASSELGHSNQPQHF
d_call: -; clone_size: -; j_call: TRBJ2-7; v_call: TRBV9; cdr3_nt: TGTGCCAGCAGCTCCTACGATCACTCCTCCTACGAGCAGTACTTC; cdr3_aa: CASSSYDHSSYEQYF
d_call: -; clone_size: many; j_call: TRBJ2-2; v_call: TRBV10-1; cdr3_nt: TGCGCCAGCAGTGAGCAGAACACCGGGGAGCTGTTTTTT; cdr3_aa: CASSEQNTGELFF
d_call: TRBD1; clone_size: -; j_call: TRBJ2-2; v_call: TRBV6-5; cdr3_nt: TGTGCCAGCAGTTACTCTTACCGGGACAGGGGGACTCGCGGGGAGCTGTTTTTT; cdr3_aa: CASSYSYRDRGTRGELFF
d_call: -; clone_size: few; j_call: TRBJ2-7; v_call: TRBV4-2; cdr3_nt: TGTGCCAGCAGCCAAGATATTACGGACGCACGAGACGAGCAGTACTTC; cdr3_aa: CASSQDITDARDEQYF
d_call: TRBD2; clone_size: few; j_call: TRBJ2-3; v_call: TRBV4-1; cdr3_nt: TGTGCCAGCAGCCAAGGACTAGCGGGAGTTACGCAGTATTTT; cdr3_aa: CASSQGLAGVTQYF
d_call: TRBD1; clone_size: -; j_call: TRBJ2-3; v_call: TRBV2; cdr3_nt: TGTGCCAGCAGTGAAGGGGGGAACAGGGGGCGGTCAGATACGCAGTATTTT; cdr3_aa: CASSEGGNRGRSDTQYF
d_call: TRBD2; clone_size: few; j_call: TRBJ2-1; v_call: TRBV7-3; cdr3_nt: TGTGCCAGCAGCTTAGGACTAGCGGGAGGGTCCCATGAGCAGTTCTTC; cdr3_aa: CASSLGLAGGSHEQFF
d_call: TRBD2; clone_size: many; j_call: TRBJ2-5; v_call: TRBV7-2; cdr3_nt: TGTGCCAGCAGCCAGACTAGCGGGCGCCCCCGAGAGACCCAGTACTTC; cdr3_aa: CASSQTSGRPRETQYF
d_call: -; clone_size: -; j_call: TRBJ1-1; v_call: TRBV10-3; cdr3_nt: TGTGCCATCGGACCGGTCACTGAAGCTTTCTTT; cdr3_aa: CAIGPVTEAFF
d_call: -; clone_size: many; j_call: TRBJ2-7; v_call: TRBV7-6; cdr3_nt: TGTGCCAGCAGTCCCTCCGTGCCGGGGGCAGACGAGCAGTACTTC; cdr3_aa: CASSPSVPGADEQYF
d_call: TRBD2; clone_size: many; j_call: TRBJ2-1; v_call: TRBV5-1; cdr3_nt: TGTGCCAGCAGCTTAACTAGCGGGCCCTACAATGAGCAGTTCTTC; cdr3_aa: CASSLTSGPYNEQFF
d_call: -; clone_size: -; j_call: TRBJ1-5; v_call: TRBV27; cdr3_nt: TGTGCCAGCAGTTCTACAGGTGATAGCAATCAGCCCCAGCATTTT; cdr3_aa: CASSSTGDSNQPQHF
d_call: TRBD2; clone_size: -; j_call: TRBJ2-7; v_call: TRBV19; cdr3_nt: TGTGCCAGTAGTATGGGGGGGAATTCCTACGAGCAGTACTTC; cdr3_aa: CASSMGGNSYEQYF
d_call: TRBD2; clone_size: many; j_call: TRBJ2-3; v_call: TRBV7-3; cdr3_nt: TGTGCCAGCAGCCCAACTAGCGGCTCTAGCACAGATACGCAGTATTTT; cdr3_aa: CASSPTSGSSTDTQYF
d_call: -; clone_size: -; j_call: TRBJ1-6; v_call: TRBV15; cdr3_nt: TGTGCCACCAGCAGAGATAGGGGATTTCGTAATTCACCCCTCCACTTT; cdr3_aa: CATSRDRGFRNSPLHF
d_call: -; clone_size: -; j_call: TRBJ1-5; v_call: TRBV19; cdr3_nt: TGTGCCAGTAGTATAGGTTTGAGCAATCATCCCCAGCATTTT; cdr3_aa: CASSIGLSNHPQHF
d_call: TRBD1; clone_size: many; j_call: TRBJ2-5; v_call: TRBV14; cdr3_nt: TGTGCCAGCAGCCAATTCGACTTGGCAGGGGGCCAACAGACCCAGTACTTC; cdr3_aa: CASSQFDLAGGQQTQYF
d_call: -; clone_size: many; j_call: TRBJ2-7; v_call: TRBV11-1; cdr3_nt: TGTGCCAGCAGCCGGTTTAGCGGATACTACGAGCAGTACTTC; cdr3_aa: CASSRFSGYYEQYF
d_call: -; clone_size: many; j_call: TRBJ2-1; v_call: TRBV7-6; cdr3_nt: TGTGCCAGCAGCTCCATGTATCCCCACAATGAGCAGTTCTTC; cdr3_aa: CASSSMYPHNEQFF
d_call: TRBD1; clone_size: few; j_call: TRBJ1-5; v_call: TRBV12-5; cdr3_nt: TGTGCTAGTGGTTCGGACAGGGCCCAGCCCCAGCATTTT; cdr3_aa: CASGSDRAQPQHF
d_call: TRBD2; clone_size: -; j_call: TRBJ2-1; v_call: TRBV3-1; cdr3_nt: TGTGCCAGCAGCCAAGATAGGACTAGCGGGGGGTCTTTGTACAATGAGCAGTTCTTC; cdr3_aa: CASSQDRTSGGSLYNEQFF
d_call: -; clone_size: many; j_call: TRBJ2-7; v_call: TRBV6-6; cdr3_nt: TGTGCCAGCAGTTACAAGGCTGGGACCTACGAGCAGTACTTC; cdr3_aa: CASSYKAGTYEQYF
d_call: TRBD2; clone_size: few; j_call: TRBJ2-5; v_call: TRBV27; cdr3_nt: TGTGCCAGCAGCCTAGGGACTAGGAGACTGCCCCAGTACTTC; cdr3_aa: CASSLGTRRLPQYF
d_call: -; clone_size: -; j_call: TRBJ2-2; v_call: TRBV7-9; cdr3_nt: TGTGCCAGCAGCTTAGCGCATTTCGGGGAGCTGTTTTTT; cdr3_aa: CASSLAHFGELFF
d_call: -; clone_size: many; j_call: TRBJ1-1; v_call: TRBV2; cdr3_nt: TGTGCCAGCTTCCTCCTACGGGCTTTCTTT; cdr3_aa: CASFLLRAFF
d_call: TRBD1; clone_size: -; j_call: TRBJ1-4; v_call: TRBV7-9; cdr3_nt: TGTGCCAGCAGAACAGGGGGCGTTGGTGAAAAACTGTTTTTT; cdr3_aa: CASRTGGVGEKLFF
d_call: -; clone_size: many; j_call: TRBJ2-4; v_call: TRBV9; cdr3_nt: TGTGCCAGCAGCGTAGGGGGAGACGAGGGCATTCAGTACTTC; cdr3_aa: CASSVGGDEGIQYF
d_call: TRBD1; clone_size: many; j_call: TRBJ1-5; v_call: TRBV12-3/TRBV12-4; cdr3_nt: TGTGCCAGCAGACAGACAGGGGGTGTTCAGCCCCAGCATTTT; cdr3_aa: CASRQTGGVQPQHF